This entry is about one T cell receptor beta chain. The data are from a study of blood T cell repertoires in COVID-19. In the study overall: Italy, Spain and the United States were the sources of the convalescent and acute COVID-19 samples. Nucleic acid was either cDNA or gDNA, and it came from T cells, B-cell-depleted T cells, or PBMCs.

Authors' methods: Amplification with reference gene primers provided the estimates of nucleated cell counts. Here immunoSEQ multiplex PCR was the method, and the copy in TCRdb shows in-frame clones only, minus some. Clone size and V and J calls were adopted from that table, with D and trimming inferred from the DNA. The sample holds 150,000 to 200,000 clones, roughly 86% seen once. The TCR comes from an older man with acute or convalescent COVID-19. Sequenced input: peripheral blood.

CDR3 loop: CASRSDISNQPQHF. The CDR3 region has the DNA TGTGCCAGCAGATCGGACATATCCAATCAGCCCCAGCATTTT. The rearrangement joins TRBV2 to TRBJ1-5; possibly TRBD1 for D (5 bases). The CDR3 covers 14 residues. Germline-derived CDR1 and CDR2 are SNHLY and FYNNEI. The germline V and J ends were trimmed by 6 bases and 3 bases, with 12 bases remaining between them.